This T cell receptor beta chain comes out of a study of blood T cell repertoires in COVID-19. The data were produced by immunoSEQ multiplex PCR, yet TCRdb's version contains in-frame clones alone and is incomplete. The sample yields over 65,000 clones, 82% seen once. In the case of this clone: Other DNA variants within this sample encode the same CDR3.

The CDR3 is 11 residues long. Germline CDR1 reads SEHNR; CDR2 reads FQNEAQ (reference sequence). Trimming left V 5 bases short and J 3 bases short, with 5 bases between. The sequence came from a man older than 75 with active COVID-19. The specimen sequenced was peripheral blood. V usage is TRBV7-9 and J usage is TRBJ2-7; unclear D gene. The CDR3 bases are TGTGCCAGCAGCCTCAGCTACGAGCAGTACTTC. The encoded protein is CASSLSYEQYF.